A single sample is the source of the 32 T cell receptor beta chains below, sequenced in a study of CD8 T cells in ankylosing spondylitis. A single record per CDR3 protein comes from TCRdb applying MiXCR to the 5' RACE reads. This sample carries 85,000 to 100,000 distinct CDR3 sequences, about 9% of them seen once, and the ten largest clones take under 6%. Source material: blood, either unsorted or a sorted T cell fraction (not recorded which). These receptors were obtained from a male donor with ankylosing spondylitis or in good health (not recorded which).

At least ten counts were recorded for this clonotype. The CDR3, as DNA: TGTGCCATCCAGACGGTTGGCACTGAAGCTTTCTTT. Translated, it gives CAIQTVGTEAFF. The rearrangement links TRBV12-3 or TRBV12-4 to TRBJ1-1; D is unclear. This CDR3 contains 12 residues. V was trimmed by 10 bases and J by 4 bases, leaving 13 bases between them.

This clonotype was counted between two and nine times. The V call is TRBV27, the J call TRBJ1-5; tentative D call: TRBD1 (5 bases). CDR3 length: 14 amino acids. The germline V gene has CDR1 MNHEY and CDR2 SMNVEV (reference sequence). V lost 4 bases to trimming and J lost 6 bases, with 13 bases between them. The CDR3 DNA reads as TGTGCCAGCAGTTCCGGGGCGGTCGGTCAGCCCCAGCATTTT. This gives the protein CASSSGAVGQPQHF.

This clonotype was observed at least ten times. V and J are TRBV6-1 and TRBJ2-1; TRBD2 agrees at 10 bases. After removal of 8 bases from V and 8 bases from J, the junction contained 12 bases not matched to a gene. Germline V lookup: CDR1 MNHNS, CDR2 SASEGT. The CDR3 spans 15 residues. The CDR3 protein is CASGLTGTSAYEQFF. The CDR3 DNA follows: TGTGCCAGCGGGTTGACCGGGACTAGCGCCTATGAGCAGTTCTTC.

This clonotype was detected only a few times. CDR3 loop: CASSLQGSSTYGYTF. The CDR3 DNA reads as TGTGCCAGCTCTTTGCAGGGATCTTCGACCTATGGCTACACCTTC. The V and J genes are TRBV18 and TRBJ1-2; D might be TRBD1 (5 bases). The CDR3 consists of 15 residues. V was trimmed by 6 bases and J by 4 bases, leaving 18 bases between them. Germline CDR1 reads KGHSH; CDR2 reads LQKENI.

This clonotype has a count of ten or more. The genes are TRBV27 and TRBJ1-5; 7 bases match TRBD1. J lost 2 bases, V lost 2 bases, and 15 bases had no gene match. The germline V gene encodes CDR1 MNHEY and CDR2 SMNVEV (reference sequence). The CDR3 spans 19 residues. CDR3 sequence: CASSLRPPTGYDGNQPQHF. The CDR3 bases are TGTGCCAGCAGTTTAAGGCCCCCGACAGGGTATGATGGCAATCAGCCCCAGCATTTT.

This clonotype was detected only a few times. This chain connects TRBV28 to TRBJ2-4; 7 bases align to TRBD2. This CDR3 region has 16 residues. V was pared by 7 bases and J by 0 bases, with 9 bases of the junction left unmatched. Germline V gene lookup returns CDR1 MDHEN and CDR2 SYDVKM. This chain's CDR3 is CASTVAGRVAKNIQYF. The DNA of the CDR3 is TGTGCCAGCACTGTAGCGGGTAGGGTAGCCAAAAACATTCAGTACTTC.

Ten or more counts support this clonotype. V and J are TRBV5-4 and TRBJ2-4; 7 bases are shared with TRBD1. The V and J ends lost 2 bases and 7 bases, in that order; junction bases with no gene match: 9. The CDR3 runs to 15 residues. Germline loops: CDR1 SGHNT, CDR2 YYREEE (reference sequence). The CDR3 region has the DNA TGTGCCAGCAGCTTAAAGGGGGCGCGCCTGAACATTCAGTACTTC. Translated: CASSLKGARLNIQYF.

This clonotype was seen many times. The chain combines TRBV9 with TRBJ2-1, with D possibly matching TRBD2 (5 bases). The CDR3 loop spans 14 amino acids. V lost 4 bases and J lost 9, with 17 bases in between. Germline CDR1 SGDLS, CDR2 YYNGEE. The CDR3 loop reads CASSPPAGDLEQFF. In nucleotides, the CDR3 is TGTGCCAGCAGCCCCCCCGCGGGTGACCTTGAGCAGTTCTTC.

This clonotype was seen at least ten times. V usage is TRBV30 and J usage is TRBJ1-4; D not resolved. The V gene lost 3 bases and the J gene lost 6 bases, with 8 bases spanning the gap. Germline V gene data show CDR1 as GTSNPN and CDR2 as SVGIG (reference sequence). This CDR3 is built from 12 residues. CDR3 DNA: TGTGCCTGGAGATTTTCACATGAAAAACTGTTTTTT. Amino acids: CAWRFSHEKLFF.

This clonotype was seen at least ten times. V gene TRBV27 combines with J gene TRBJ1-2; unclear D gene. Trimming removed 2 bases at V and 7 bases at J, with 11 bases between. CDR1 and CDR2 from the germline V gene are MNHEY and SMNVEV (reference sequence). The CDR3 runs 13 residues. In DNA, the CDR3 is TGTGCCAGCAGTTTACGGGCAGGACTTGGCTACACCTTC. This sequence encodes CASSLRAGLGYTF.

This clonotype occurred a few times. The chain uses TRBV7-9 and TRBJ2-1; no clear D gene. Trimming took 4 bases from V and 3 from J, leaving 19 bases between them. Germline V lookup: CDR1 SEHNR, CDR2 FQNEAQ (reference sequence). The CDR3 contains 17 residues. The CDR3 sequence is CASSSRLGQDIYNEQFF. As DNA, the CDR3 is TGTGCCAGCAGCTCGCGGCTGGGTCAGGATATCTACAATGAGCAGTTCTTC.

This clonotype was recorded many times. This chain connects TRBV7-6 to TRBJ2-7; 8 bases agree with TRBD1. With V trimmed by 6 bases and J by 4 bases, 11 bases remained unmatched. Germline V gene sequence: CDR1 SGHVS, CDR2 FNYEAQ. The CDR3 totals 15 residues. CDR3: CASSNPGTGFYEQYF. CDR3 DNA: TGTGCCAGCAGTAACCCCGGGACAGGCTTTTACGAGCAGTACTTC. The full variable domain, its missing parts supplied by reference TRBV7-6 and TRBJ2-7, is GAGVSQSPRYKVTKRGQDVALRCDPISGHVSLYWYRQALGQGPEFLTYFNYEAQQDKSGLPNDRFSAERPEGSISTLTIQRTEQRDSAMYRCASSNPGTGFYEQYFGPGTRLTVT.

This clonotype was observed once. This could be a read error, since a much larger clone is one nucleotide away. The gene calls are TRBV12-3 or TRBV12-4 and TRBJ2-2; either TRBD1 or TRBD2 may fit D (5 bases each). The CDR3 extends over 13 amino acids. CDR3 in DNA: TGTGCCAGCACCACGACGAACACCGGGGCGCTGTTTTTT. Translated: CASTTTNTGALFF.

This clonotype was counted ten times or more. The gene calls are TRBV5-6 and TRBJ2-7, with D possibly being TRBD1 or TRBD2 (5 bases each). The ends were cut back, 4 bases at V and 3 bases at J, with 23 bases in the middle. The CDR3 has 17 amino acids. In germline, CDR1 is SGHDT, CDR2 YYEEEE. CDR3 residues: CASSPGPSKKNLYEQYF. The DNA for the CDR3 is TGTGCCAGCAGCCCGGGGCCATCCAAGAAGAACCTCTACGAGCAGTACTTC.

This sequence joins TRBV25-1 and TRBJ1-2; TRBD1 aligns across 7 bases. With V trimmed by 4 bases and J by 2 bases, 4 bases remained unmatched. Germline lookup yields CDR1 MGHDK and CDR2 SYGVNS. The length of the CDR3 is 14 residues. CDR3 bases: TGTGCCAGCAGTGGTACACAGGGGAACTATGGCTACACCTTC. Translated, it gives CASSGTQGNYGYTF.

The chain is built from TRBV20-1 and TRBJ2-2; D assignment may be TRBD1 or TRBD2 (5 bases each). The CDR3 is 14 residues long. V lost 3 bases and J lost 5, with 13 bases in between. Germline lookup yields CDR1 DFQATT and CDR2 SNEGSKA (reference sequence). Written as DNA, the CDR3 is TGCAGTGCTAGGCCGGGACCGCGAACCGGGGAGCTGTTTTTT. The encoded protein is CSARPGPRTGELFF.

This clonotype was recorded many times. The DNA for the CDR3 is TGCAGTGCTATCGACAAGGATAATTCACCCCTCCACTTT. It codes for CSAIDKDNSPLHF. This rearrangement joins TRBV20-1 to TRBJ1-6; D is unclear. CDR1 and CDR2 from the germline V gene are DFQATT and SNEGSKA (reference sequence). The CDR3 is made up of 13 amino acids. V was cut by 4 bases and J by 5 bases, with 9 bases left in between.

The rearrangement joins TRBV7-2 to TRBJ2-1; D not certain. The germline V gene encodes CDR1 SGHTA and CDR2 FQGNSA. The CDR3 is 13 amino acids. Trimming removed 5 bases at V and 3 bases at J, with 8 bases between. The CDR3 bases are TGTGCCAGCAGCCCCGCGCGCTACAATGAGCAGTTCTTC. Its protein is CASSPARYNEQFF.

This clonotype showed up many times. The chain recombines TRBV5-5 with TRBJ1-1; 7 bases fit TRBD1. The length of the CDR3 is 14 residues. V shed 5 bases, J shed 1 base, and the junction held 5 bases outside the gene matches. Per the germline V gene, CDR1 is SGHKS and CDR2 is YYEKEE (reference sequence). This CDR3 is CASSPQGQNTEAFF. As DNA, the CDR3 is TGTGCCAGCAGTCCACAGGGGCAGAACACTGAAGCTTTCTTT.

The gene calls are TRBV12-3 or TRBV12-4 and TRBJ2-5, with 8 bases aligning to TRBD2. V gave up 3 bases and J gave up 5 bases; unmatched junction bases: 8. This CDR3 has 15 residues. In DNA, the CDR3 is TGTGCCAGCAGTTTTGGGTATAGCGGGGCCGAGACCCAGTACTTC. Translated, it gives CASSFGYSGAETQYF.

This clonotype was seen repeatedly, ten times or more. The chain employs TRBV12-3 or TRBV12-4 and TRBJ1-5; D unresolved. Trimming took off 3 bases at V and 4 bases at J, with 7 bases between the two ends. The CDR3 runs 13 residues. Written as DNA, the CDR3 is TGTGCCAGCAGTTTGAGACCAAATCAGCCCCAGCATTTT. Residues: CASSLRPNQPQHF.

This clonotype was counted many times. The V call is TRBV29-1, the J call TRBJ2-3, with 13 bases matching TRBD2. Germline V lookup: CDR1 SQVTM, CDR2 ANQGSEA. V lost 6 bases, J lost 4 bases, and 4 bases stayed unmatched. This CDR3 spans 14 amino acids. CDR3 DNA: TGCAGCGTAGGTGGACTAGCGGGAGCAGATACGCAGTATTTT. Translating it yields CSVGGLAGADTQYF.

Many counts were recorded for this clonotype. The chain is built from TRBV2 and TRBJ1-2, with 7 bases lining up with TRBD1. The CDR3 contains 15 residues. After removal of 2 bases from V and 1 base from J, the junction contained 4 bases not matched to a gene. In germline, CDR1 is SNHLY, CDR2 FYNNEI. CDR3 coding DNA: TGTGCCAGCAGTGAAACAGGGGCTCTTAACTATGGCTACACCTTC. Its protein product is CASSETGALNYGYTF.

This clonotype was seen ten or more times. The V and J genes are TRBV9 and TRBJ2-5; 8 nucleotides align to TRBD1. V was pared by 0 bases and J by 2 bases, with 21 bases of the junction left unmatched. CDR3 size: 21 residues. Germline V gene data show CDR1 as SGDLS and CDR2 as YYNGEE. The CDR3 reads CASSVGNPRFEGQASQETQYF. Written as DNA, the CDR3 is TGTGCCAGCAGCGTAGGAAACCCGCGGTTTGAGGGACAGGCGTCACAAGAGACCCAGTACTTC.

This clonotype has a handful of counts. The rearrangement links TRBV14 to TRBJ1-2; D unresolved. Trimming shortened V by 0 bases and J by 4 bases, and 9 bases separated the two germline ends. This CDR3 comprises 14 residues. Germline assignment: CDR1 SGHDN and CDR2 FVKESK. CDR3 bases: TGTGCCAGCAGCCAAGAAGGCGGGATCTATGGCTACACCTTC. Amino acid sequence: CASSQEGGIYGYTF.

This clonotype came up a few times. This chain joins TRBV5-6 and TRBJ2-6; D may be TRBD2 (6 bases). The germline V gene encodes CDR1 SGHDT and CDR2 YYEEEE. This CDR3 contains 18 residues. Trimming took off 2 bases at V and 0 bases at J, with 15 bases between the two ends. As DNA, the CDR3 is TGTGCCAGCAGCTTAGCCGCGGGACCCAGCTCTGGGGCCAACGTCCTGACTTTC. This gives the protein CASSLAAGPSSGANVLTF.

This clonotype showed up just a few times. The gene calls are TRBV2 and TRBJ2-1; D unresolved. CDR3 length equals 12 residues. CDR1 and CDR2 from the germline V gene are SNHLY and FYNNEI. V was cut by 5 bases and J by 8 bases, with 10 bases left in between. The chain's CDR3 is CASSPPPDEQFF. DNA of the CDR3: TGTGCCAGCAGTCCCCCCCCCGATGAGCAGTTCTTC.

The chain combines TRBV5-6 with TRBJ1-4; D ambiguous. V lost 0 bases and J lost 8, with 14 bases in between. Germline V gene sequence: CDR1 SGHDT, CDR2 YYEEEE. The CDR3 has 15 residues. The CDR3 loop reads CASSLGGAGEEKLFF. The CDR3 DNA sequence: TGTGCCAGCAGCTTGGGTGGTGCGGGTGAGGAAAAACTGTTTTTT.

There are a few counts of this clonotype. A much larger clone differs from this one at a single base, so this may be a read error. The chain has TRBV12-3 or TRBV12-4 and TRBJ1-6; 9 bases align to TRBD1. The length of the CDR3 is 18 residues. Here the CDR3 reads CAISLGPPRQGVNSPLHF. CDR3 DNA sequence: TGTGCCATCAGTTTAGGCCCCCCGAGACAGGGGGTTAATTCACCCCTCCACTTT.

This clonotype was seen ten or more times. The chain combines TRBV27 with TRBJ1-2; 7 bases are a match to TRBD1. CDR3 size: 15 residues. The ends lost 3 bases at V and 4 bases at J; junction bases unmatched: 8. Germline V gives CDR1 MNHEY, CDR2 SMNVEV (reference sequence). CDR3 residues: CASSFSGTVGYGYTF. DNA for the CDR3: TGTGCCAGCAGTTTCAGCGGGACAGTGGGCTATGGCTACACCTTC.

This clonotype was observed many times. This chain connects TRBV11-2 to TRBJ2-7; D uncertain. Trimming shortened V by 5 bases and J by 9 bases, and 11 bases separated the two germline ends. Germline CDR1 reads SGHAT; CDR2 reads FQNNGV. The length of the CDR3 is 11 residues. The CDR3 bases are TGTGCCAGCAGCAAAGACCGTGTGCAGTACTTC. This translates into CASSKDRVQYF.

The chain carries TRBV27 and TRBJ2-2; 10 bases match TRBD2. The CDR3 sequence is 17 residues long. V shed 5 bases, J shed 6 bases, and the junction held 12 bases outside the gene matches. The V gene's germline CDR1 is MNHEY and CDR2 SMNVEV (reference sequence). The CDR3 DNA reads TGTGCCAGCAGTCCGTACCTCAAGACTAGCGGGTCCGGGGAGCTGTTTTTT. It encodes CASSPYLKTSGSGELFF.